The T cell receptor beta chain described here comes from a study of blood T cell repertoires in COVID-19. The wider study: There were acute and convalescent COVID-19 samples, and they came from the United States, Italy and Spain.

In its sample, this clone was seen once. Repertoires were generated with immunoSEQ multiplex PCR, while TCRdb's copy carries only in-frame clones and drops some. The sample carries 55,000 to 75,000 clones, around nine tenths recorded once. The CDR3 spans 15 residues. The germline gives CDR1 SGDLS, CDR2 YYNGEE. The V and J ends lost 5 bases and 4 bases, in that order; junction bases with no gene match: 9. The receptor was isolated from a human donor in a cohort sampled during active COVID-19. The sample taken for sequencing was peripheral blood. The chain joins TRBV9 to TRBJ1-5, with TRBD1 identical over 7 bases. In nucleotides, the CDR3 is TGTGCCAGCAGTAGATCCGGGACAGAGAATCAGCCCCAGCATTTT. Amino acid sequence: CASSRSGTENQPQHF.